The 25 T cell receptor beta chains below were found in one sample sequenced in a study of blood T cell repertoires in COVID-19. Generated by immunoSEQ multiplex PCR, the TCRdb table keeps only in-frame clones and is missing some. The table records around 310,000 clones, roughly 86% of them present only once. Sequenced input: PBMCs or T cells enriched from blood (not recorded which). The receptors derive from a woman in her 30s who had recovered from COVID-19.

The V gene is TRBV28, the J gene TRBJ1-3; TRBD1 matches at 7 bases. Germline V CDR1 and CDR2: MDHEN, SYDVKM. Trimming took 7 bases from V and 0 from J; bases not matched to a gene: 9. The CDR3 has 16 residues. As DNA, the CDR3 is TGTGCCAGCACCGTTGGAGGGGGCCGCTCTGGAAACACCATATATTTT. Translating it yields CASTVGGGRSGNTIYF. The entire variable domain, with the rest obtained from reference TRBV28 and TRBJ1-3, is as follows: DVKVTQSSRYLVKRTGEKVFLECVQDMDHENMFWYRQDPGLGLRLIYFSYDVKMKEKGDIPEGYSVSREKKERFSLILESASTNQTSMYLCASTVGGGRSGNTIYFGEGSWLTVV.

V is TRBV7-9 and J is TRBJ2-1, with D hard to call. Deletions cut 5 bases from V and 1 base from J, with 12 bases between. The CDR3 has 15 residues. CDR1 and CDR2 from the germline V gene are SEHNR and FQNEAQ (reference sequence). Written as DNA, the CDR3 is TGTGCCAGCAGCCACCTCGGGTCGTCCTACAATGAGCAGTTCTTC. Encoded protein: CASSHLGSSYNEQFF.

The CDR3 DNA reads TGCGCCAGCCGGAGGACAGTCAGCACGAACACTGAAGCTTTCTTT. Amino acids: CASRRTVSTNTEAFF. This chain uses TRBV5-1 with TRBJ1-1; D might be TRBD1 (6 bases). This CDR3 is 15 amino acids long. V was clipped by 7 bases and J by 1 base, with 17 bases between them. Looked up from germline, CDR1 is SGHRS and CDR2 is YFSETQ.

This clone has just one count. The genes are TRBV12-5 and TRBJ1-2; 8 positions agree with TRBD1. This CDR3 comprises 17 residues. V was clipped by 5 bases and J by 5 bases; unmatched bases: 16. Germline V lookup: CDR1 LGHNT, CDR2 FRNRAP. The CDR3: CASGKPGQGNSGYGYTF. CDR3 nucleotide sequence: TGTGCTAGTGGTAAGCCCGGACAGGGCAATTCGGGATATGGCTACACCTTC.

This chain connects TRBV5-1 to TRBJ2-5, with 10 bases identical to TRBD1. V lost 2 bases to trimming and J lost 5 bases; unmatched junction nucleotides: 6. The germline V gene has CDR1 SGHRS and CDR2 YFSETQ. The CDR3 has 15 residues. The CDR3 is CASSFEGQGWETQYF. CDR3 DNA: TGCGCCAGCAGCTTTGAGGGACAGGGGTGGGAGACCCAGTACTTC. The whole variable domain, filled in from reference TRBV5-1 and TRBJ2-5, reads KAGVTQTPRYLIKTRGQQVTLSCSPISGHRSVSWYQQTPGQGLQFLFEYFSETQRNKGNFPGRFSGRQFSNSRSEMNVSTLELGDSALYLCASSFEGQGWETQYFGPGTRLLVL.

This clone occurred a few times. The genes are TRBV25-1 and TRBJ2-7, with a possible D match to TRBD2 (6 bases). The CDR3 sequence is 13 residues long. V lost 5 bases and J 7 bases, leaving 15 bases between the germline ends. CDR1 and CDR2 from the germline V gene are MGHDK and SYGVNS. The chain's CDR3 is CASSQPGVSEQYF. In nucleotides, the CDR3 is TGTGCCAGCAGTCAGCCGGGAGTATCTGAGCAGTACTTC.

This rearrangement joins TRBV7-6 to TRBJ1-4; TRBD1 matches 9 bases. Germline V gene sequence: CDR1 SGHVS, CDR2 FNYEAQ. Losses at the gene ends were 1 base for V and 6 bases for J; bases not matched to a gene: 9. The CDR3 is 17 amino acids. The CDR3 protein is CASSLGHQTGGYEKLFF. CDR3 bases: TGTGCCAGCAGCTTAGGGCATCAGACAGGGGGATATGAAAAACTGTTTTTT.

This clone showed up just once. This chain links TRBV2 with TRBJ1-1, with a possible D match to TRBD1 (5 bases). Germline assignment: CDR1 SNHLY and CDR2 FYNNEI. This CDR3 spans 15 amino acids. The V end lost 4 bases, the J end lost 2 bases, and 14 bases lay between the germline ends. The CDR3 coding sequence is TGTGCCAGCAGTGTCAACCGACAGCTAAACACTGAAGCTTTCTTT. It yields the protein CASSVNRQLNTEAFF. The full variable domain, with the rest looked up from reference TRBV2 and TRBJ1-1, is EPEVTQTPSHQVTQMGQEVILRCVPISNHLYFYWYRQILGQKVEFLVSFYNNEISEKSEIFDDQFSVERPDGSNFTLKIRSTKLEDSAMYFCASSVNRQLNTEAFFGQGTRLTVV.

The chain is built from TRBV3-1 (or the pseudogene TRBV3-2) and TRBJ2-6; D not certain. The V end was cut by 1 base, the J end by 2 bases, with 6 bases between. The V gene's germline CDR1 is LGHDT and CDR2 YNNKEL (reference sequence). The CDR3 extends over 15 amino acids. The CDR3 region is CASSQAGPGANVLTF. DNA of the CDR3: TGTGCCAGCAGCCAAGCGGGTCCTGGGGCCAACGTCCTGACTTTC.

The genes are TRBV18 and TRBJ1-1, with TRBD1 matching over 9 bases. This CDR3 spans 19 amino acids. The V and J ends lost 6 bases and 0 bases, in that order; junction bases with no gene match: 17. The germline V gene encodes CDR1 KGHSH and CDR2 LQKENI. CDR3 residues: CASSPWVGDRALMNTEAFF. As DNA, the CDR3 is TGTGCCAGCTCCCCTTGGGTGGGGGACAGGGCACTCATGAACACTGAAGCTTTCTTT.

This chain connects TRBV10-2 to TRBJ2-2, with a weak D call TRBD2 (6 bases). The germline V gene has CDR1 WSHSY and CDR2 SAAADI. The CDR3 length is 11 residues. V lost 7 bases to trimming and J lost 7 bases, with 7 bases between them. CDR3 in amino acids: CASTGGGELFF. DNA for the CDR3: TGCGCCAGCACCGGGGGCGGGGAGCTGTTTTTT.

CDR3 nucleotides: TGTGCCAGCATTGGGCCGGCCGGGGAGCTGTTTTTT. It specifies CASIGPAGELFF. The rearrangement uses TRBV3-1 (or the pseudogene TRBV3-2) and TRBJ2-2; D is undetermined. V was shortened by 7 bases and J by 6 bases, with 9 bases between the two germline ends. The germline V gene has CDR1 LGHDT and CDR2 YNNKEL (reference sequence). CDR3 length: 12 residues.

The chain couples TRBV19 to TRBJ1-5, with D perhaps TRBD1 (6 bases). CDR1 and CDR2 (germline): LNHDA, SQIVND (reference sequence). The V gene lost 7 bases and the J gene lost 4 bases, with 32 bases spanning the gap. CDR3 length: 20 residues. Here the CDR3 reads CASIRGRVIESQGPNQPQHF. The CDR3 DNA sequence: TGTGCCAGTATTAGAGGTCGGGTAATAGAATCGCAGGGGCCTAATCAGCCCCAGCATTTT.

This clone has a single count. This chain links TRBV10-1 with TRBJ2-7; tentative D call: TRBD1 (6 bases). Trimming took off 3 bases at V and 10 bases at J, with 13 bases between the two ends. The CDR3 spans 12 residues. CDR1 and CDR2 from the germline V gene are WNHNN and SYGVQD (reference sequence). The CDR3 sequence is CASSDSRDKQYF. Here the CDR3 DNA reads TGCGCCAGCAGTGATAGCAGGGACAAACAGTACTTC.

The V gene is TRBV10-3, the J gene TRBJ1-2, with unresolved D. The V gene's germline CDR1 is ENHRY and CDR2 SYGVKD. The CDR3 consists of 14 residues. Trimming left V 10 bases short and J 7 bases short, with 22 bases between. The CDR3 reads CATYREPPHGGYTF. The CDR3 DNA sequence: TGTGCCACCTACCGGGAACCCCCGCACGGTGGCTACACCTTC.

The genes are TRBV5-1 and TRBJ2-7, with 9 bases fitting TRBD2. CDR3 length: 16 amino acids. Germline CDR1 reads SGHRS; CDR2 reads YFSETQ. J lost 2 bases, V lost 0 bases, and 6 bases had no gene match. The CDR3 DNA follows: TGCGCCAGCAGCTTGGCGGAGCGGGGGGCAACCTACGAGCAGTACTTC. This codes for CASSLAERGATYEQYF.

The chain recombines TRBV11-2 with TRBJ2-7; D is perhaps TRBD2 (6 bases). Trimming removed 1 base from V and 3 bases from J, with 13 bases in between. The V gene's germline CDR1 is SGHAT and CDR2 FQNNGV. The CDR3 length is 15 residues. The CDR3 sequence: CASSLVSGGHYEQYF. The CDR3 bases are TGTGCCAGCAGCTTAGTTAGCGGAGGACACTACGAGCAGTACTTC.

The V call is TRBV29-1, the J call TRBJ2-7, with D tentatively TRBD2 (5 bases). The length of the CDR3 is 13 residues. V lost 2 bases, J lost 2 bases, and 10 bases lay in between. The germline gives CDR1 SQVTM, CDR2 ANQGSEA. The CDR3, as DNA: TGCAGCGTTGAAAGTCCGGGGACCTACGAGCAGTACTTC. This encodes CSVESPGTYEQYF.

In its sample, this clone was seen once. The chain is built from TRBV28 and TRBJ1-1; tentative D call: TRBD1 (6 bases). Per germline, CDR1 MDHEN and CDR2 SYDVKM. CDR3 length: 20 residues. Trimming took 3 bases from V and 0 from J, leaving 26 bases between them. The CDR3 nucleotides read TGTGCCAGCAGTTTCTATCAGGGGACCTTTCTGTCTTCGGTGAACACTGAAGCTTTCTTT. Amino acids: CASSFYQGTFLSSVNTEAFF.

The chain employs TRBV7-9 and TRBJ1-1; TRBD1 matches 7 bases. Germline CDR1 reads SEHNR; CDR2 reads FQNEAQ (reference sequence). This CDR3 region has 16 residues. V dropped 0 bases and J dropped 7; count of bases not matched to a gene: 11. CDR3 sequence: CASSLAQGVMRDEAFF. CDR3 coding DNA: TGTGCCAGCAGCTTAGCCCAGGGGGTCATGAGGGATGAAGCTTTCTTT.

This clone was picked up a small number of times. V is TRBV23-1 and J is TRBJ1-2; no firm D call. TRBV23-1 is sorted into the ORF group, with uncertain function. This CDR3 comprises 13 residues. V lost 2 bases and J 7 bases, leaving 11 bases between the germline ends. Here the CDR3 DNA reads TGCGCCAGCAGTCAACGATTTTGGGCTGGCTACACCTTC. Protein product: CASSQRFWAGYTF.

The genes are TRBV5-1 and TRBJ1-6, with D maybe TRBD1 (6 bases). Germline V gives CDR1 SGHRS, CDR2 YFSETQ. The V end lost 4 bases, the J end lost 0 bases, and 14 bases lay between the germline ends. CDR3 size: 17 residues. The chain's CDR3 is CASSPWDIRSYNSPLHF. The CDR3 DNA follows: TGCGCCAGCAGCCCCTGGGACATCCGCTCCTATAATTCACCCCTCCACTTT.

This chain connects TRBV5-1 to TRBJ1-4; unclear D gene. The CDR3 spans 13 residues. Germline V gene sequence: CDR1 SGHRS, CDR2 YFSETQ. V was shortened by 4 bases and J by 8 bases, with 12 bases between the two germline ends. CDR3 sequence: CASSQRGREKLFF. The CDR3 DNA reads TGCGCCAGCAGCCAGAGAGGTAGAGAAAAACTGTTTTTT.

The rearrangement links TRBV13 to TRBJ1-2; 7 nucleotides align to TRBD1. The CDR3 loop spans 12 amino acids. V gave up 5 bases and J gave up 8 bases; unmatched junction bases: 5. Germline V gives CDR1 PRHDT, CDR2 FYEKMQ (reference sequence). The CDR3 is CASSQGGHGYTF. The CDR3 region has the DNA TGTGCCAGCAGCCAGGGGGGCCACGGCTACACCTTC.

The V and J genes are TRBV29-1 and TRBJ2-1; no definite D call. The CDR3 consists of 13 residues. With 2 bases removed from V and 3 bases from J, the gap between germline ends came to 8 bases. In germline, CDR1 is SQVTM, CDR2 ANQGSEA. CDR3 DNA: TGCAGCGTTGAACTTAGACTCTACAATGAGCAGTTCTTC. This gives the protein CSVELRLYNEQFF.